This T cell receptor (beta chain) was recovered during a study of CDR3 diversity in severe acne. TCRdb re-analysed the PCR reads in MiXCR, keeping a single row per CDR3 protein. This sample has more than 80,000 distinct CDR3 sequences; under 55% occur once, and the top ten carry under 14%. J was trimmed by 3 bases and V by 0 bases; bases with no gene match: 1. The germline gives CDR1 MNHEY, CDR2 SVGAGI. This CDR3 is built from 17 residues. Sequenced sample: blood. The clonotype comes from a male donor with severe acne vulgaris. This chain links TRBV6-5 with TRBJ2-1; 14 nucleotides align to TRBD2. The CDR3 nucleotides are TGTGCCAGCAGTTACTCCGGGACTAGCGGGAGCTACAATGAGCAGTTCTTC. Translation: CASSYSGTSGSYNEQFF.